The 27 T cell receptor beta chains given below trace back to one sample, sequenced in a study of human CD8 memory T cell subsets. UMI-labeled 5' RACE produced the TCR beta libraries. Following a re-call of the 5' RACE reads, TCRdb has one entry per CDR3 protein and lacks DNA. The repertoire shows 3,200 or so distinct CDR3 sequences; the top ten hold around a third. Sequencing was carried out using CD8+ effector memory T cells (TEM) sorted from PBMCs. Subset denoted: effector memory CD8 T cells, CCR7- CD45RO+ CD95+. Every receptor here comes from a human donor in good health.

J is TRBJ2-1 and V is TRBV6-1; TCRdb lists TRBD1, though no DNA is available to test this call. The CDR3 sequence is 12 residues long. Germline V gives CDR1 MNHNS, CDR2 SASEGT. The CDR3 is CASSPGGNQRFF.

V is TRBV11-2 and J is TRBJ2-3; the D call of TRBD2 rests on TCRdb alone, since no DNA is present to check it. The CDR3 loop spans 14 amino acids. Germline CDR1 is SGHAT and CDR2 is FQNNGV. The CDR3: CASSAQGLTDTQYF.

The chain employs TRBV5-6 and TRBJ2-1; TCRdb designates TRBD2, a call that cannot be tested without DNA. Germline CDR1 and CDR2: SGHDT and YYEEEE. The CDR3 is 16 amino acids. The CDR3 loop is CASSFGGLAAYNEQFF.

J is TRBJ1-6 and V is TRBV20-1; without DNA, the TCRdb call of TRBD1 cannot be checked. Germline CDR1 DFQATT, CDR2 SNEGSKA (reference sequence). This CDR3 comprises 13 residues. CDR3 in amino acids: CSARNRESSPLHF.

The rearrangement uses TRBV28 and TRBJ1-1. The V gene's germline CDR1 is MDHEN and CDR2 SYDVKM. There are 13 residues in the CDR3. The CDR3 reads CASSFKGLTEAFF.

This chain uses TRBV2 with TRBJ2-2; TCRdb's D call of TRBD2 is untestable without DNA. The CDR3 contains 16 residues. The V gene's germline CDR1 is SNHLY and CDR2 FYNNEI. CDR3 loop: CASRDTSGRATGELFF.

CDR3 amino acids: CASSLVGGSNNEQFF. V gene TRBV5-1 combines with J gene TRBJ2-1. This CDR3 has 15 amino acids. Germline V lookup: CDR1 SGHRS, CDR2 YFSETQ.

This clonotype counts as medium-sized by frequency. The V call is TRBV29-1, the J call TRBJ1-1; no DNA is available, so the TRBD1 call from TCRdb remains unchecked. Germline-derived CDR1 and CDR2 are SQVTM and ANQGSEA. The CDR3 extends over 11 amino acids. This CDR3 reads CSVVAGTEAFF.

The V call is TRBV27, the J call TRBJ2-1; TCRdb picks TRBD2, but there is no DNA to check that call. The CDR3 has 15 residues. Germline assignment: CDR1 MNHEY and CDR2 SMNVEV (reference sequence). The CDR3: CASSGSSRGTNEQFF.

The gene calls are TRBV5-6 and TRBJ2-7; TCRdb's D gene call, TRBD1, goes unchecked for lack of DNA. This CDR3 comprises 15 residues. From germline, CDR1 is SGHDT and CDR2 YYEEEE. The CDR3 reads CASSLGPTGSYEQYF. The whole variable domain, remainder taken from reference TRBV5-6 and TRBJ2-7, is DAGVTQSPTHLIKTRGQQVTLRCSPKSGHDTVSWYQQALGQGPQFIFQYYEEEERQRGNFPDRFSGHQFPNYSSELNVNALLLGDSALYLCASSLGPTGSYEQYFGPGTRLTVT.

Considering frequency, this clonotype is medium-sized. The chain is built from TRBV20-1 and TRBJ1-1. The CDR3 sequence is 12 residues long. Germline assignment: CDR1 DFQATT and CDR2 SNEGSKA (reference sequence). The CDR3 loop reads CSIEDRNTEAFF.

The V call is TRBV6-6, the J call TRBJ2-3; checking the TCRdb D call of TRBD1 is not possible without DNA. The CDR3 consists of 14 residues. Germline V CDR1 and CDR2: MNHNY, SVGAGI (reference sequence). CDR3 in amino acids: CASSHGTEADTQYF.

This clonotype is labeled medium-sized based on frequency. The CDR3 region is CASSLVLAKNIQYF. The chain is built from TRBV28 and TRBJ2-4. In germline, CDR1 is MDHEN, CDR2 SYDVKM. The CDR3 totals 14 residues.

This chain connects TRBV28 to TRBJ2-7; TCRdb's D call of TRBD2 is untestable without DNA. The germline gives CDR1 MDHEN, CDR2 SYDVKM. The length of the CDR3 is 18 residues. CDR3 amino acids: CASSFVDRLAGHSYEQYF.

V and J are TRBV20-1 and TRBJ2-1; TCRdb's assignment of TRBD2 cannot be checked, as there is no DNA. CDR1 and CDR2 (germline): DFQATT, SNEGSKA (reference sequence). CDR3 size: 15 residues. CDR3 in amino acids: CSARDLWAQNNEQFF.

This clonotype ranks as medium-sized in terms of frequency. The chain joins TRBV4-1 to TRBJ2-1; lacking DNA, the TRBD2 call made by TCRdb goes unchecked. Per germline, CDR1 MGHRA and CDR2 YSYEKL. CDR3 length: 16 amino acids. The CDR3 reads CASSQEPSLSYNEQFF.

This chain links TRBV25-1 with TRBJ1-4; TCRdb's D call, TRBD1, is unchecked because there is no DNA. Germline V gene lookup returns CDR1 MGHDK and CDR2 SYGVNS. CDR3 length: 13 residues. The CDR3 protein is CASKVGGGEKLFF.

This sequence joins TRBV28 and TRBJ1-5; TCRdb outputs TRBD1, but without DNA this stays unchecked. CDR1 and CDR2 from the germline V gene are MDHEN and SYDVKM. The CDR3 length is 14 residues. CDR3 amino acids: CASTSGGNNQPQHF.

This clonotype shows up as medium-sized by frequency. The genes are TRBV7-8 and TRBJ2-7. The CDR3 extends over 15 amino acids. Per germline, CDR1 SGHVS and CDR2 FQNEAQ. The CDR3 loop is CASSLVGRMAYEQYF.

The V and J genes are TRBV19 and TRBJ2-2; checking the TCRdb D call of TRBD2 is not possible without DNA. Germline loops: CDR1 LNHDA, CDR2 SQIVND (reference sequence). The CDR3 runs to 17 residues. This chain's CDR3 is CASSINLGTRNTGELFF.

This chain uses TRBV20-1 with TRBJ1-5; TCRdb picks TRBD1, but there is no DNA to check that call. Germline V gene lookup returns CDR1 DFQATT and CDR2 SNEGSKA (reference sequence). This CDR3 is 15 amino acids long. CDR3: CSASSPGGGNQPQHF.

J is TRBJ1-2 and V is TRBV20-1. Germline V gene sequence: CDR1 DFQATT, CDR2 SNEGSKA (reference sequence). The CDR3 extends over 13 amino acids. CDR3 protein: CSAKVAGPYGYTF.

The V and J genes are TRBV6-6 and TRBJ1-1. Looked up from germline, CDR1 is MNHNY and CDR2 is SVGAGI (reference sequence). The CDR3 runs to 13 residues. The chain's CDR3 is CASSYSGRTEAFF.

The CDR3 here is CASSLLGAYEQYF. The chain uses TRBV7-6 and TRBJ2-7. The CDR3 spans 13 residues. Germline V lookup: CDR1 SGHVS, CDR2 FNYEAQ.

The chain links TRBV19 to TRBJ1-1; the TCRdb D gene call, TRBD1, has no DNA to confirm it. CDR1 is LNHDA, CDR2 SQIVND, per germline (reference sequence). The CDR3 is made up of 13 amino acids. CDR3 region: CASSMGEITEAFF.

V and J are TRBV10-1 and TRBJ2-2. CDR3 length equals 13 residues. Germline V gene sequence: CDR1 WNHNN, CDR2 SYGVQD (reference sequence). CDR3 region: CASSDRDVGELFF.

V gene TRBV2 combines with J gene TRBJ2-5; the TCRdb call, TRBD1, lacks DNA for checking. Germline assignment: CDR1 SNHLY and CDR2 FYNNEI. This CDR3 is built from 13 residues. The CDR3 spells CASSDPGGETQYF. The whole variable domain, filled in from reference TRBV2 and TRBJ2-5, reads EPEVTQTPSHQVTQMGQEVILRCVPISNHLYFYWYRQILGQKVEFLVSFYNNEISEKSEIFDDQFSVERPDGSNFTLKIRSTKLEDSAMYFCASSDPGGETQYFGPGTRLLVL.